This TCR beta chain is from a study of T cell responses to AZD1222 COVID-19 vaccine. Broader study findings: Nearly half of spike-specific TCRs reportedly target unmutated variant regions. Every sample of the repertoires postdated the peak T cell response. Spike-specific TCR breadth rose after two AZD1222 doses, and depth rose as well. AZD1222 recipients seropositive at baseline numbered only 6 or 7.

Trimming cost V 5 bases and J 4 bases, with 20 bases left between them. This CDR3 is 16 amino acids long. Germline V lookup: CDR1 SEHNR, CDR2 FQNEAQ (reference sequence). To note about this clone: The target antigen is unknown.

Clones were read by immunoSEQ multiplex PCR, and TCRdb kept only the in-frame ones, dropping some. The sample lists 120,000 to 150,000 clones, about 91% occurring once. The receptor comes from an adult in good health. The gene calls are TRBV7-9 and TRBJ1-2, with D tentatively TRBD1 (6 bases). This material consisted of peripheral blood, taken on day 0 of AZD1222 vaccination. CDR3 sequence (DNA): TGTGCCAGCAGCCTCCGAGGGGAGGGGGGGTCCTATGGCTACACCTTC. This codes for CASSLRGEGGSYGYTF.